Presented here are 20 T cell receptor beta chains from one specimen sequenced in a study of OX40 agonist ivuxolimab in advanced cancers. The table came from immunoSEQ multiplex PCR; TCRdb's copy has only in-frame clones and leaves some out. This sample carries about 120,000 clones, approximately 92% of them seen once, and the ten largest clones take around 0.55%. Sequencing was performed on CD4+ or CD8+ T cells sorted from blood, taken in a trial of the OX40 agonist ivuxolimab. The receptors come from an adult with an advanced solid tumor such as melanoma, head and neck, liver or kidney cancer.

A word on this clone: Different DNA sequences within this sample yield the same CDR3. V gene TRBV28 combines with J gene TRBJ1-2, with unresolved D. Trimming removed 5 bases at V and 2 bases at J, with 3 bases between. In germline, CDR1 is MDHEN, CDR2 SYDVKM. The CDR3 is 11 amino acids. This chain's CDR3 is CASSNNYGYTF. The CDR3 region has the DNA TGTGCCAGCAGTAACAACTATGGCTACACCTTC.

On this clone: A read error may produce the germline difference seen at one junction end. CDR3 DNA: TGCGCCAGCACCCAAGAAGGGGGGTCGGGGACTGAAGCTTTCTTT. Its translation is CASTQEGGSGTEAFF. The J gene is TRBJ1-1, the V gene TRBV4-1; the D gene is possibly TRBD1 (6 bases). This CDR3 contains 15 residues. CDR1 is MGHRA and CDR2 is YSYEKL in the germline V gene.

The rearrangement joins TRBV19 to TRBJ2-1; a weak D match, TRBD1 (5 bases). The length of the CDR3 is 16 residues. Trimming removed 5 bases at V and 0 bases at J, with 14 bases between. Germline V CDR1 and CDR2: LNHDA, SQIVND (reference sequence). CDR3 nucleotide sequence: TGTGCCAGTAGTCCCCTTGACAGTAGCTCCTACAATGAGCAGTTCTTC. Protein product: CASSPLDSSSYNEQFF.

CDR3 sequence reads: CASPRGPPETQYF. The CDR3 bases are TGTGCCAGTCCTCGGGGCCCTCCAGAGACCCAGTACTTC. The chain links TRBV27 to TRBJ2-5; D could derive from TRBD1 or TRBD2 (5 bases each). Germline V gene lookup returns CDR1 MNHEY and CDR2 SMNVEV (reference sequence). The CDR3 consists of 13 residues. V was trimmed by 9 bases and J by 4 bases, leaving 15 bases between them.

This sequence joins TRBV2 and TRBJ2-7; D remains unclear. This CDR3 is built from 12 residues. Trimming cost V 6 bases and J 4 bases, with 10 bases left between them. Germline CDR1 is SNHLY and CDR2 is FYNNEI. The CDR3, as DNA: TGTGCCAGCAGCTTGGTTTCGTACGAGCAGTACTTC. This codes for CASSLVSYEQYF. The full variable domain, rest sourced from reference TRBV2 and TRBJ2-7, is EPEVTQTPSHQVTQMGQEVILRCVPISNHLYFYWYRQILGQKVEFLVSFYNNEISEKSEIFDDQFSVERPDGSNFTLKIRSTKLEDSAMYFCASSLVSYEQYFGPGTRLTVT.

The chain joins TRBV7-2 to TRBJ2-7; D unclear. Germline CDR1 and CDR2: SGHTA and FQGNSA. V was pared by 2 bases and J by 5 bases, with 10 bases between. The CDR3 runs to 13 residues. The CDR3 reads CASSLKVSHEQYF. CDR3 DNA: TGTGCCAGCAGCTTAAAGGTTAGCCACGAGCAGTACTTC.

J is TRBJ2-1 and V is TRBV6-6, with 7 positions matching TRBD1. This CDR3 has 15 residues. Germline V gives CDR1 MNHNY, CDR2 SVGAGI (reference sequence). J lost 7 bases, V lost 3 bases, and 9 bases had no gene match. Here the CDR3 DNA reads TGTGCCAGCAGTTATCCCGAGACAGGGAAGAATGAGCAGTTCTTC. The encoded protein is CASSYPETGKNEQFF.

The V gene is TRBV30, the J gene TRBJ2-1; 11 bases are shared with TRBD2. Looked up from germline, CDR1 is GTSNPN and CDR2 is SVGIG (reference sequence). Losses at the gene ends were 0 bases for V and 9 bases for J; bases not matched to a gene: 4. The CDR3 runs to 14 residues. The CDR3 nucleotides are TGTGCCTGGAGTGTAACTAGCGGGGGTTCTGAGCAGTTCTTC. It translates to CAWSVTSGGSEQFF.

The chain combines TRBV19 with TRBJ2-2; TRBD2 agrees at 12 bases. The CDR3 has 17 amino acids. CDR1 is LNHDA and CDR2 is SQIVND in the germline V gene (reference sequence). With V trimmed by 4 bases and J by 1 base, 4 bases remained unmatched. CDR3 nucleotides: TGTGCCAGTAGTAGATCGGGACTAGCGGGGAACACCGGGGAGCTGTTTTTT. This codes for CASSRSGLAGNTGELFF.

This chain connects TRBV18 to TRBJ1-1; the match to TRBD1 covers 8 bases. The CDR3 runs to 15 residues. V shed 6 bases and J 5 bases; nucleotides not matched to a gene: 11. CDR1 and CDR2 from the germline V gene are KGHSH and LQKENI. The CDR3, as DNA: TGTGCCAGCTCGACCGACAGGGGTGTAAATACTGAAGCTTTCTTT. Translated, it gives CASSTDRGVNTEAFF.

This sequence joins TRBV18 and TRBJ2-3; 7 bases align to TRBD2. Germline V gene lookup returns CDR1 KGHSH and CDR2 LQKENI. CDR3 length: 17 residues. V gave up 2 bases and J gave up 4 bases; unmatched junction bases: 12. The CDR3 nucleotides read TGTGCCAGCTCACCAGACCTAGCGGTTCCCACCCCAGATACGCAGTATTTT. This encodes CASSPDLAVPTPDTQYF.

The chain has TRBV6-5 and TRBJ1-3, with D hard to call. Between the trimmed V and J ends, which lost 6 bases and 7 bases, there was a span of 7 bases. The CDR3 is 11 amino acids. Germline CDR1 is MNHEY and CDR2 is SVGAGI. The CDR3 bases are TGTGCCAGCAGCCTGGACAACACCATATATTTT. Translated, it gives CASSLDNTIYF.

The chain is built from TRBV7-2 and TRBJ2-2; TRBD2 agrees at 13 bases. V lost 7 bases, J lost 6 bases, and 11 bases stayed unmatched. Germline CDR1 is SGHTA and CDR2 is FQGNSA. The CDR3 runs to 17 residues. The CDR3 loop reads CASTSVATSGGSGELFF. The CDR3 nucleotides are TGTGCCAGCACCTCGGTGGCGACTAGCGGGGGGTCCGGGGAGCTGTTTTTT.

The gene calls are TRBV5-1 and TRBJ2-2; D unclear. Germline lookup yields CDR1 SGHRS and CDR2 YFSETQ. The V and J ends lost 2 bases and 2 bases respectively, with 7 bases between them. The CDR3 consists of 14 residues. This CDR3 reads CASSLRANTGELFF. DNA for the CDR3: TGCGCCAGCAGCTTAAGGGCTAACACCGGGGAGCTGTTTTTT.

The chain recombines TRBV28 with TRBJ2-4; D is uncertain. V dropped 6 bases and J dropped 0 bases, with 12 bases sitting between them. Per the germline V gene, CDR1 is MDHEN and CDR2 is SYDVKM. The CDR3 is 15 residues long. The CDR3 region has the DNA TGTGCCAGCAGCCTTCCTGGGGTAGCCAAAAACATTCAGTACTTC. This translates into CASSLPGVAKNIQYF.

The chain uses TRBV6-6 and TRBJ2-1; a weak D match, TRBD2 (7 bases). CDR3 size: 15 residues. Germline assignment: CDR1 MNHNY and CDR2 SVGAGI (reference sequence). The V and J ends lost 8 bases and 2 bases respectively, with 16 bases between them. The CDR3 spells CASSRGGPTYNEQFF. CDR3 coding DNA: TGTGCCAGCTCTAGGGGGGGGCCAACCTACAATGAGCAGTTCTTC.

As DNA, the CDR3 is TGTGCCAGCAGTGACTACTTCGGGGTCTCCTACGAGCAGTACTTC. Its translation is CASSDYFGVSYEQYF. This chain connects TRBV6-5 to TRBJ2-7, with a possible D match to TRBD2 (5 bases). The germline V and J ends were trimmed by 5 bases and 0 bases, with 14 bases remaining between them. The CDR3 is 15 residues long. Germline values: CDR1 MNHEY, CDR2 SVGAGI.

The chain links TRBV5-4 to TRBJ1-1; 7 nucleotides match TRBD1. The CDR3 consists of 14 residues. CDR1 SGHNT and CDR2 YYREEE come from the germline V gene (reference sequence). V was clipped by 3 bases and J by 3 bases; unmatched bases: 5. The CDR3 region has the DNA TGTGCCAGCAGCTATGAGACAGGGCACACTGAAGCTTTCTTT. It encodes CASSYETGHTEAFF. Full variable domain (missing parts from reference TRBV5-4 and TRBJ1-1): ETGVTQSPTHLIKTRGQQVTLRCSSQSGHNTVSWYQQALGQGPQFIFQYYREEENGRGNFPPRFSGLQFPNYSSELNVNALELDDSALYLCASSYETGHTEAFFGQGTRLTVV.

As DNA, the CDR3 is TGTGCCACCAGCTCGAGCAATTCACCCCTCCACTTT. Its protein is CATSSSNSPLHF. The rearrangement links TRBV15 to TRBJ1-6; the D is unclear. This CDR3 is 12 amino acids long. Germline CDR1 reads LNHNV; CDR2 reads YYDKDF (reference sequence). V lost 5 bases and J 7 bases, leaving 6 bases between the germline ends. Full variable domain (rest looked up from reference TRBV15 and TRBJ1-6): DAMVIQNPRYQVTQFGKPVTLSCSQTLNHNVMYWYQQKSSQAPKLLFHYYDKDFNNEADTPDNFQSRRPNTSFCFLDIRSPGLGDTAMYLCATSSSNSPLHFGNGTRLTVT.

The V gene is TRBV7-2, the J gene TRBJ2-3, with D tentatively TRBD1 (5 bases). With 5 bases removed from V and 2 bases from J, the gap between germline ends came to 14 bases. The CDR3 runs 15 residues. In germline, CDR1 is SGHTA, CDR2 FQGNSA. CDR3 amino acids: CASSRDRTYTDTQYF. The CDR3 DNA reads TGTGCCAGCAGCCGCGACAGAACCTACACAGATACGCAGTATTTT.